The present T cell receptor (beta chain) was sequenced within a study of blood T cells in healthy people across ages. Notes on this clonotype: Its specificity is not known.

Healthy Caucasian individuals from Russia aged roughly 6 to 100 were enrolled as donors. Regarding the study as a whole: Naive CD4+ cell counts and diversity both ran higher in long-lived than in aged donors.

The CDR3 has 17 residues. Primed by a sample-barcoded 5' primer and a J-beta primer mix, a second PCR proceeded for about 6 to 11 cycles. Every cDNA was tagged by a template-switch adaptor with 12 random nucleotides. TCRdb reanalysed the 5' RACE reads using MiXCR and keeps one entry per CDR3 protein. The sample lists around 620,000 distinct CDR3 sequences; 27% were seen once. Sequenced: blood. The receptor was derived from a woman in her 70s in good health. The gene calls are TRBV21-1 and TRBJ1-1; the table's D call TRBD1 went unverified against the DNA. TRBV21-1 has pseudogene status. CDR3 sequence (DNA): TGTGCCAGCAGCATGGACTGGCACTCGGTTCCAGGGGGCTGGGCTTTCTTT. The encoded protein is CASSMDWHSVPGGWAFF.